This T cell receptor (beta chain) came from a study of early T cells in non-severe SARS-CoV-2 infection. This clonotype was observed a few times. Its specificity is not known. Study-wide results and limits: Private and CD4 specificities were missed by VDJdb matching, which favored anti-spike CD8 responses.

Each single cDNA molecule received a unique molecular identifier. TCRdb fed the 5' RACE reads into MiXCR, producing one record per CDR3 protein. The top ten hold about a tenth of the sample, which has about 25,000 distinct CDR3 sequences, about 4% seen once. The length of the CDR3 is 17 residues. The germline V gene encodes CDR1 SGHTA and CDR2 FQGNSA. Trimming removed 4 bases at V and 0 bases at J, with 15 bases between. The receptor's source is an adult who was a healthcare worker with PCR-confirmed SARS-CoV-2 infection or an uninfected control (not recorded which). This sequence joins TRBV7-2 and TRBJ2-2; D assignment may be TRBD1 or TRBD2 (5 bases each). The sequenced sample consisted of whole blood. The CDR3: CASSSSRGTTNTGELFF. The CDR3, as DNA: TGTGCCAGCAGCTCCTCACGAGGGACGACGAACACCGGGGAGCTGTTTTTT. Filled out from reference TRBV7-2 and TRBJ2-2, the complete variable domain reads GAGVSQSPSNKVTEKGKDVELRCDPISGHTALYWYRQSLGQGLEFLIYFQGNSAPDKSGLPSDRFSAERTGGSVSTLTIQRTQQEDSAVYLCASSSSRGTTNTGELFFGEGSRLTVL.